These T cell receptor beta chains were read from a single sample in a study of blood T cell repertoires in COVID-19. Sequencing was performed with immunoSEQ multiplex PCR; in TCRdb, only in-frame clones are kept and a portion is missing. The profile covers more than 85,000 clones, with about 88% appearing a single time and around 3% taken by the ten largest. Sequencing input: peripheral blood. These receptors were taken from a woman older than 75 with acute or convalescent COVID-19. The CDR3 runs from the conserved cysteine through the conserved F or W. The D gene is left open where the match is weak. A clone size is listed for some rows: how often the clone was seen (once, few, many), or a class if it is expanded.

abundance | j_gene | v_gene | d_gene | CDR3aa | CDR3nt
- | TRBJ1-6 | TRBV4-2 | - | CASSLRVGLNSPLHF | TGTGCCAGCAGCCTCAGGGTAGGGCTAAATTCACCCCTCCACTTT
- | TRBJ1-1 | TRBV2 | - | CASIRYRVNTEAFF | TGTGCCAGCATAAGGTATCGGGTGAACACTGAAGCTTTCTTT
- | TRBJ2-5 | TRBV7-6 | TRBD1 | CASSLAGTGDSYQETQYF | TGTGCCAGCAGCTTAGCAGGGACAGGGGATTCGTACCAAGAGACCCAGTACTTC
- | TRBJ2-1 | TRBV10-3 | TRBD2 | CAISEGAGGKYGEQFF | TGTGCCATCAGTGAGGGGGCGGGAGGGAAATATGGTGAGCAGTTCTTC
- | TRBJ1-5 | TRBV18 | - | CASSPESGGRPQHF | TGTGCCAGCTCACCAGAATCGGGCGGGCGGCCCCAGCATTTT
once | TRBJ2-1 | TRBV11-2 | TRBD2 | CASSSLISGGAVEQFF | TGTGCCAGCAGCTCCCTTATAAGCGGGGGGGCGGTTGAGCAGTTCTTC
- | TRBJ2-1 | TRBV6-2/TRBV6-3 | TRBD1 | CASSSGTGNNEQFF | TGTGCCAGCAGTTCCGGGACAGGGAACAATGAGCAGTTCTTC
- | TRBJ2-7 | TRBV3-1/TRBV3-2 | TRBD2 | CASSQGPSGSYEQYF | TGTGCCAGCAGCCAAGGGCCTAGCGGCTCCTACGAGCAGTACTTC
- | TRBJ2-3 | TRBV30 | - | CAWSQGDTQYF | TGTGCCTGGAGCCAGGGTGATACGCAGTATTTT
- | TRBJ2-1 | TRBV6-5 | TRBD1 | CASSRRQGAYEQFF | TGTGCCAGCAGTCGTCGACAGGGGGCCTATGAGCAGTTCTTC
- | TRBJ1-1 | TRBV2 | - | CASSEPGLAFF | TGTGCCAGCAGTGAACCGGGGTTAGCTTTCTTT
- | TRBJ2-5 | TRBV4-3 | TRBD2 | CASSQDSGRDETQYF | TGCGCCAGCAGCCAAGATAGCGGGAGGGATGAGACCCAGTACTTC
- | TRBJ1-4 | TRBV5-1 | - | CASSSSGHQNEKLFF | TGCGCCAGCAGCTCTTCGGGACACCAGAATGAAAAACTGTTTTTT
- | TRBJ1-4 | TRBV4-1 | - | CASSRLHMTALNEKLFF | TGCGCCAGCAGCCGGCTACATATGACAGCACTTAATGAAAAACTGTTTTTT
- | TRBJ2-3 | TRBV4-2 | - | CASSRLGGTDTQYF | TGTGCCAGCAGCCGCCTAGGCGGCACAGATACGCAGTATTTT
- | TRBJ2-3 | TRBV5-1 | TRBD1 | CASSLSGQGFVTDTQYF | TGCGCCAGCAGCTTGTCGGGACAGGGGTTCGTGACAGATACGCAGTATTTT
- | TRBJ2-2 | TRBV5-5 | - | CASSLVIGELFF | TGTGCCAGCAGCTTGGTCATCGGGGAGCTGTTTTTT
- | TRBJ2-7 | TRBV7-8 | - | CASSERLTSGLSYEQYF | TGTGCCAGCAGCGAACGACTAACCAGCGGGTTGTCCTACGAGCAGTACTTC
- | TRBJ1-1 | TRBV11-1 | TRBD1 | CASSLAGTGGRTEAFF | TGTGCCAGCAGCTTAGCAGGGACAGGGGGAAGGACTGAAGCTTTCTTT
- | TRBJ1-2 | TRBV2 | TRBD1 | CASVTGGRGYGYTF | TGTGCCAGCGTGACAGGGGGCAGGGGCTATGGCTACACCTTC
- | TRBJ1-1 | TRBV21-1 | - | CASSPRQGGTEAFF | TGTGCCAGCAGCCCGCGACAGGGTGGGACTGAAGCTTTCTTT
- | TRBJ1-6 | TRBV15 | TRBD1 | CATSRDRTGQGDSPLHF | TGTGCCACCAGCAGAGATAGAACGGGACAGGGGGATTCACCCCTCCACTTT
- | TRBJ1-6 | TRBV20-1 | TRBD1 | CSASSRDSYSPLHF | TGCAGTGCTAGTAGCCGGGACAGTTATTCACCCCTCCACTTT
- | TRBJ1-2 | TRBV28 | TRBD1 | CASSLRDSYGYTF | TGTGCCAGCAGTTTAAGGGACAGCTATGGCTACACCTTC
- | TRBJ1-3 | TRBV28 | - | CASSTGDTGNTIYF | TGTGCCAGCAGCACGGGAGACACTGGAAACACCATATATTTT
- | TRBJ2-3 | TRBV7-2 | - | CASSLTVDYITDTQYF | TGTGCCAGCAGCCTAACCGTGGACTACATAACAGATACGCAGTATTTT
- | TRBJ2-3 | TRBV29-1 | - | CSVTLGGGRTDTQYF | TGCAGCGTCACATTGGGCGGGGGCCGGACAGATACGCAGTATTTT
- | TRBJ1-2 | TRBV27 | - | CASSFVREADYGYTF | TGTGCCAGCAGTTTTGTCAGGGAGGCTGACTATGGCTACACCTTC
- | TRBJ1-6 | TRBV4-2 | TRBD1 | CASSQSFDRGPSNSPLHF | TGTGCCAGCAGCCAATCCTTCGACAGGGGGCCCTCAAATTCACCCCTCCACTTT
- | TRBJ2-7 | TRBV11-3 | TRBD2 | CASSPSGQLYEQYF | TGTGCCAGCAGCCCTAGCGGGCAGCTCTACGAGCAGTACTTC
- | TRBJ2-3 | TRBV5-6 | TRBD1 | CASKTLDRESDTQYF | TGTGCCAGCAAAACCCTCGACAGGGAATCAGATACGCAGTATTTT
- | TRBJ2-3 | TRBV30 | TRBD2 | CAGSGTSGGATDTQYF | TGTGCAGGATCCGGGACTAGCGGGGGGGCCACAGATACGCAGTATTTT
- | TRBJ2-7 | TRBV11-2 | - | CASSLWGPYEQYF | TGTGCCAGCAGCTTATGGGGGCCCTACGAGCAGTACTTC